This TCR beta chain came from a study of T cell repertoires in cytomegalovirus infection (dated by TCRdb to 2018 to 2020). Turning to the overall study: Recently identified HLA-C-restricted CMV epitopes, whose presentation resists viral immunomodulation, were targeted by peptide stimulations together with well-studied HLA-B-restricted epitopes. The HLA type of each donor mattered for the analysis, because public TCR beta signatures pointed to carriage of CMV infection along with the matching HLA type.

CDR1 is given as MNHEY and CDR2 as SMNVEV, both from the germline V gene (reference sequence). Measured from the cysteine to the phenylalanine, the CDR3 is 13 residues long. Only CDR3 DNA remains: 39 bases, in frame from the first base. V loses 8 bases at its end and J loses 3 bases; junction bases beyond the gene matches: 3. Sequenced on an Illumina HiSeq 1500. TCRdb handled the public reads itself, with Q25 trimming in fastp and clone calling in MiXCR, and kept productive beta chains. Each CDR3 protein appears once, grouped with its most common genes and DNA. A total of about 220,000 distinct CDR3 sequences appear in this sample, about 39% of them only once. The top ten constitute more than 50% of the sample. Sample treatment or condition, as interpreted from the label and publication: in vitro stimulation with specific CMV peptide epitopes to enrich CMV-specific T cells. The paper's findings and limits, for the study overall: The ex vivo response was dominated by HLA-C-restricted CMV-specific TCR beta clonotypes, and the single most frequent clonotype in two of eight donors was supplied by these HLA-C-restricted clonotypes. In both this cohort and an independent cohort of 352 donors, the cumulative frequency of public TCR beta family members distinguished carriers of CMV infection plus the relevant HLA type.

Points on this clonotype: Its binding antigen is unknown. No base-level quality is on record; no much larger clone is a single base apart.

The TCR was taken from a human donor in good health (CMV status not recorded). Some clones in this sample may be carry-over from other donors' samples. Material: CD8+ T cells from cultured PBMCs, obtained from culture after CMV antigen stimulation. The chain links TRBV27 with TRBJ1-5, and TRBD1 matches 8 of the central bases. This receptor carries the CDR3 CASSDRDNQPQHF. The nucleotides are TGTGCCAGCTCGGACAGGGACAATCAGCCCCAGCATTTT.